This TCR beta chain comes out of a study of cytomegalovirus exposure and HLA in healthy donors. Separate from the approximately 700-subject first cohort was the approximately 120-subject validation cohort, to which the donors belonged. As concerns this clone: The antigen remains unidentified.

The table came from immunoSEQ multiplex PCR; TCRdb's copy has only in-frame clones and leaves some out. The profile shows some 320,000 clones, roughly nine tenths of them singletons. This CDR3 spans 15 amino acids. V was trimmed by 7 bases and J by 2 bases, leaving 17 bases between them. The germline CDR1 and CDR2 sequences are PRHDT and FYEKMQ (reference sequence). Overall study results and limits: Rarity marked most TCR sequences, yet some public TCRs occurred in many donors. CMV antigen specificity was confirmed in vitro for a few CMV-associated chains. The study put around 180 TCR beta chains on its list as cytomegalovirus-associated.

The TCR was taken from a woman aged 25-40 years in good health and CMV-seropositive. The sample taken for sequencing was PBMCs. The V gene is TRBV13, the J gene TRBJ2-5, with a weak D call TRBD1 (6 bases). The CDR3 sequence: CASKGLAGEQETQYF. The CDR3 nucleotides read TGTGCCAGCAAGGGTCTAGCAGGGGAGCAAGAGACCCAGTACTTC.